This passage covers 32 T cell receptor beta chains from one sample sequenced in a study of blood T cell repertoires in COVID-19. Only in-frame clones appear in the TCRdb table, and some are missing; sequencing was by immunoSEQ multiplex PCR. The sample yields 200,000 to 250,000 clones, roughly 80% seen once. The specimen was peripheral blood. Receptors originate from a woman between 65 and 79 years old with COVID-19, enrolled during active disease.

The chain uses TRBV28 and TRBJ1-3, with D tentatively TRBD1 (5 bases). This CDR3 has 15 amino acids. V gave up 7 bases and J gave up 0 bases, with 13 bases separating them. Germline V gives CDR1 MDHEN, CDR2 SYDVKM. CDR3 amino acids: CASTPRVFSGNTIYF. CDR3 bases: TGTGCCAGCACCCCCAGGGTCTTCTCTGGAAACACCATATATTTT. Full variable domain (remainder filled in from reference TRBV28 and TRBJ1-3): DVKVTQSSRYLVKRTGEKVFLECVQDMDHENMFWYRQDPGLGLRLIYFSYDVKMKEKGDIPEGYSVSREKKERFSLILESASTNQTSMYLCASTPRVFSGNTIYFGEGSWLTVV.

This clone was recorded once. The gene calls are TRBV10-3 and TRBJ1-6, with D perhaps matching TRBD1 (6 bases). The length of the CDR3 is 13 residues. Between the trimmed V and J ends, which lost 11 bases and 5 bases, there was a span of 13 bases. Germline V gene data show CDR1 as ENHRY and CDR2 as SYGVKD. This CDR3 is CAPPGEDNSPLHF. The CDR3 bases are TGTGCCCCCCCAGGGGAAGATAATTCACCCCTCCACTTT.

This clone has only one observation. The chain links TRBV6-2 or TRBV6-3 to TRBJ2-7; TRBD1 might be the D (6 bases). Trimming shortened V by 2 bases and J by 2 bases, and 10 bases separated the two germline ends. The CDR3 consists of 14 residues. Germline V lookup: CDR1 MNHEY, CDR2 SVGEGT. CDR3 bases: TGTGCCAGCAGTTACCTCAGGGGCCCCTACGAGCAGTACTTC. Translation: CASSYLRGPYEQYF.

This sequence joins TRBV5-1 and TRBJ2-3; TRBD2 matches 7 bases. The V segment lost 4 bases and the J segment 1 base; nucleotides outside the gene matches: 15. Germline loops: CDR1 SGHRS, CDR2 YFSETQ. The CDR3 covers 18 residues. CDR3 sequence reads: CASSARRGSGRGTDTQYF. CDR3 nucleotides: TGCGCCAGCAGCGCCCGCCGCGGTTCAGGGAGGGGCACAGATACGCAGTATTTT.

The rearrangement uses TRBV30 and TRBJ2-7; D is possibly TRBD1 (7 bases). V was cut by 0 bases and J by 1 base, with 10 bases left in between. The germline V gene has CDR1 GTSNPN and CDR2 SVGIG (reference sequence). The CDR3 totals 14 residues. Here the CDR3 DNA reads TGTGCCTGGAGTGTGGGGGGACAGTCCTACGAGCAGTACTTC. Translating it yields CAWSVGGQSYEQYF.

The genes are TRBV5-1 and TRBJ2-3, with D possibly matching TRBD2 (5 bases). Germline values: CDR1 SGHRS, CDR2 YFSETQ. The CDR3 sequence is 13 residues long. The V gene lost 4 bases and the J gene lost 9 bases, with 15 bases spanning the gap. The CDR3: CASSTSGLPTQYF. DNA for the CDR3: TGCGCCAGCAGCACCAGTGGACTTCCCACGCAGTATTTT.

This clone was seen a few times. The chain uses TRBV9 and TRBJ2-1; D is perhaps TRBD2 (5 bases). CDR3 length equals 13 residues. The V and J ends lost 4 bases and 7 bases respectively, with 12 bases between them. Per germline, CDR1 SGDLS and CDR2 YYNGEE. The CDR3 reads CASSPMGVNEQFF. DNA for the CDR3: TGTGCCAGCAGCCCTATGGGAGTAAATGAGCAGTTCTTC. Complete variable domain (other parts from reference TRBV9 and TRBJ2-1): DSGVTQTPKHLITATGQRVTLRCSPRSGDLSVYWYQQSLDQGLQFLIQYYNGEERAKGNILERFSAQQFPDLHSELNLSSLELGDSALYFCASSPMGVNEQFFGPGTRLTVL.

V gene TRBV18 combines with J gene TRBJ1-3; the D gene is possibly TRBD1 (6 bases). Trimming took off 3 bases at V and 0 bases at J, with 21 bases between the two ends. The CDR3 spans 19 residues. Per germline, CDR1 KGHSH and CDR2 LQKENI. This CDR3 reads CASSPDPPTRGSSGNTIYF. In DNA form, the CDR3 reads TGTGCCAGCTCACCTGATCCCCCTACCAGGGGAAGCTCTGGAAACACCATATATTTT.

V is TRBV2 and J is TRBJ2-1; no clear D gene. Trimming removed 2 bases from V and 5 bases from J, with 7 bases in between. Germline values: CDR1 SNHLY, CDR2 FYNNEI. The length of the CDR3 is 13 residues. The CDR3 sequence: CASSELEDNEQFF. CDR3 DNA: TGTGCCAGCAGTGAACTAGAGGACAATGAGCAGTTCTTC.

This clone was detected only a few times. V is TRBV5-4 and J is TRBJ1-6, with no clear D. This CDR3 contains 16 residues. Between the trimmed V and J ends, which lost 0 bases and 5 bases, there was a span of 12 bases. CDR1 is SGHNT, CDR2 YYREEE, per germline (reference sequence). Here the CDR3 DNA reads TGTGCCAGCAGCTTGGGAGCGGTTGGGAATAATTCACCCCTCCACTTT. It codes for CASSLGAVGNNSPLHF.

CDR3 region: CASSQGLGGELFF. The CDR3 nucleotides read TGTGCCAGTAGCCAGGGTTTGGGCGGGGAGCTGTTTTTT. V gene TRBV19 combines with J gene TRBJ2-2; tentative D call: TRBD1 (5 bases). The CDR3 extends over 13 amino acids. CDR1 LNHDA and CDR2 SQIVND come from the germline V gene (reference sequence). The V end lost 6 bases, the J end lost 7 bases, and 12 bases lay between the germline ends.

The V and J genes are TRBV2 and TRBJ2-3; no reliable D call. Germline V gene data show CDR1 as SNHLY and CDR2 as FYNNEI. This CDR3 comprises 13 residues. Trimming cost V 4 bases and J 5 bases, with 10 bases left between them. The CDR3 coding sequence is TGTGCCAGCAGTGCCCGCCAGGAAGATACGCAGTATTTT. It encodes CASSARQEDTQYF. The variable domain in full, with the rest retrieved from reference TRBV2 and TRBJ2-3, is EPEVTQTPSHQVTQMGQEVILRCVPISNHLYFYWYRQILGQKVEFLVSFYNNEISEKSEIFDDQFSVERPDGSNFTLKIRSTKLEDSAMYFCASSARQEDTQYFGPGTRLTVL.

The chain carries TRBV19 and TRBJ2-7; 7 bases line up with TRBD1. The CDR3 is 15 amino acids. Germline V gene sequence: CDR1 LNHDA, CDR2 SQIVND (reference sequence). The V segment lost 3 bases and the J segment 3 bases; nucleotides outside the gene matches: 8. The chain's CDR3 is CASSILGTAVYEQYF. CDR3 nucleotide sequence: TGTGCCAGTAGTATTTTAGGGACAGCGGTCTACGAGCAGTACTTC.

Points on this clone: A read error may explain this, as a much larger clone is one base away. CDR3 loop: CARNDGGNSPLHF. DNA for the CDR3: TGCGCCCGCAACGACGGGGGGAATTCACCCCTCCACTTT. The V and J genes are TRBV5-1 and TRBJ1-6; tentatively, D is TRBD1 (5 bases). Germline V gene sequence: CDR1 SGHRS, CDR2 YFSETQ. The CDR3 totals 13 residues. V was pared by 10 bases and J by 7 bases, with 15 bases between.

Remarks on this clone: The sample contains more than one DNA sequence encoding this CDR3. V usage is TRBV11-2 and J usage is TRBJ1-6; no clear D. V gave up 3 bases and J gave up 9 bases, with 12 bases separating them. The CDR3 loop spans 14 amino acids. Germline CDR1 and CDR2: SGHAT and FQNNGV. The CDR3 reads CASSLEAGISPLHF. In DNA, the CDR3 is TGTGCCAGCAGCTTGGAAGCGGGGATTTCACCCCTCCACTTT.

The chain carries TRBV7-3 and TRBJ1-2; maybe TRBD1 (6 bases). With 4 bases removed from V and 6 bases from J, the gap between germline ends came to 12 bases. Per the germline V gene, CDR1 is SGHTA and CDR2 is FQGTGA. The CDR3 covers 13 residues. The CDR3 here is CASSSAGANGYTF. CDR3 sequence (DNA): TGTGCCAGCAGCTCCGCAGGGGCGAATGGCTACACCTTC.

The genes are TRBV7-3 and TRBJ2-1, with 8 bases fitting TRBD2. The V gene end was trimmed by 3 bases and the J gene end by 3 bases; junction bases not matched to a gene: 1. Germline V gene lookup returns CDR1 SGHTA and CDR2 FQGTGA. This CDR3 spans 14 amino acids. The CDR3 sequence: CASSFGTSYNEQFF. For the CDR3, the DNA is TGTGCCAGCAGCTTCGGGACTAGCTACAATGAGCAGTTCTTC.

The chain employs TRBV7-2 and TRBJ2-7, with 13 bases aligning to TRBD2. The CDR3 length is 15 residues. CDR1 is SGHTA, CDR2 FQGNSA, per germline. V lost 5 bases, J lost 2 bases, and 3 bases stayed unmatched. The CDR3 DNA follows: TGTGCCAGCAGCAAGGGACTAGCGGGGACCTACGAGCAGTACTTC. Its protein product is CASSKGLAGTYEQYF.

V usage is TRBV3-1 (or the pseudogene TRBV3-2) and J usage is TRBJ2-1, with no clear D. CDR1 is LGHDT and CDR2 is YNNKEL in the germline V gene (reference sequence). This CDR3 has 12 residues. Between the trimmed V and J ends, which lost 1 base and 9 bases, there was a span of 7 bases. The DNA for the CDR3 is TGTGCCAGCAGCCAAGCGGTAAGTGAGCAGTTCTTC. As protein: CASSQAVSEQFF.

The rearrangement links TRBV19 to TRBJ1-4; unclear D gene. The CDR3 is 15 residues long. Germline V CDR1 and CDR2: LNHDA, SQIVND (reference sequence). V was cut by 7 bases and J by 1 base, with 13 bases left in between. The CDR3 DNA reads as TGTGCCAGTAAGGAGGAGGGCAGAACTAATGAAAAACTGTTTTTT. It encodes CASKEEGRTNEKLFF.

CDR3 nucleotides: TGTGCCAGCAGCCAGGTCCCTAGCGGGAGGGAAAACATTCAGTACTTC. Translating it yields CASSQVPSGRENIQYF. The chain employs TRBV3-1 (or the pseudogene TRBV3-2) and TRBJ2-4, with 12 nucleotides matching TRBD2. The germline CDR1 and CDR2 sequences are LGHDT and YNNKEL (reference sequence). Trimming cost V 3 bases and J 5 bases; bases outside gene matches: 5. CDR3 length: 16 amino acids.

This chain uses TRBV6-1 with TRBJ1-1, with 8 bases aligning to TRBD1. Germline V gene sequence: CDR1 MNHNS, CDR2 SASEGT. This CDR3 contains 16 residues. V was pared by 4 bases and J by 1 base, with 8 bases of the junction left unmatched. The DNA for the CDR3 is TGTGCCAGCAGTGTGAGCACAGGGGGTGCGAACACTGAAGCTTTCTTT. It yields the protein CASSVSTGGANTEAFF.

The chain links TRBV7-9 to TRBJ2-5, with D unresolved. Germline CDR1 SEHNR, CDR2 FQNEAQ (reference sequence). The CDR3 spans 14 residues. V gave up 1 base and J gave up 1 base, with 7 bases separating them. The CDR3 nucleotides are TGTGCCAGCAGCTTAGACGGTGGCCAAGAGACCCAGTACTTC. This encodes CASSLDGGQETQYF.

The gene calls are TRBV10-3 and TRBJ2-1; TRBD2 matches at 10 bases. Germline V gene lookup returns CDR1 ENHRY and CDR2 SYGVKD. V lost 0 bases and J lost 5; bases outside the gene matches: 7. The CDR3 length is 17 residues. The CDR3 loop reads CAISESTFTSGDNEQFF. The CDR3 bases are TGTGCCATCAGTGAGTCGACTTTCACTAGCGGGGACAATGAGCAGTTCTTC.

The chain is built from TRBV28 and TRBJ2-7; possibly TRBD1 for D (5 bases). Germline V CDR1 and CDR2: MDHEN, SYDVKM. CDR3 length: 13 residues. V lost 3 bases and J lost 7, with 13 bases in between. This CDR3 is CASSFTGTPEQYF. The CDR3 coding sequence is TGTGCCAGCAGTTTTACAGGAACCCCAGAGCAGTACTTC. The whole variable domain, remainder taken from reference TRBV28 and TRBJ2-7, is DVKVTQSSRYLVKRTGEKVFLECVQDMDHENMFWYRQDPGLGLRLIYFSYDVKMKEKGDIPEGYSVSREKKERFSLILESASTNQTSMYLCASSFTGTPEQYFGPGTRLTVT.

The chain carries TRBV19 and TRBJ1-5; maybe TRBD1 (5 bases). The V end lost 3 bases, the J end lost 3 bases, and 9 bases lay between the germline ends. CDR1 LNHDA and CDR2 SQIVND come from the germline V gene (reference sequence). The CDR3 has 14 amino acids. CDR3 residues: CASSIPGPNQPQHF. The DNA of the CDR3 is TGTGCCAGTAGTATCCCAGGGCCCAATCAGCCCCAGCATTTT.

The V gene is TRBV9, the J gene TRBJ2-1; D may be TRBD2 (6 bases). The V gene's germline CDR1 is SGDLS and CDR2 YYNGEE. This CDR3 has 12 residues. V lost 0 bases and J 16 bases, leaving 14 bases between the germline ends. In DNA, the CDR3 is TGTGCCAGCAGCGTAGAGACTAGACCCTTATTCTTC. Translation: CASSVETRPLFF.

V usage is TRBV28 and J usage is TRBJ2-1, with 10 bases matching TRBD1. Germline assignment: CDR1 MDHEN and CDR2 SYDVKM. Germline trimming cut 5 bases from V and 6 bases from J; bases unmatched to any gene: 4. This CDR3 region has 14 residues. The CDR3 DNA follows: TGTGCCAGCAGTCCCGGGACAGGGGTCAATGAGCAGTTCTTC. It is translated as CASSPGTGVNEQFF.

The CDR3 sequence: CSVALASGRNEQFF. CDR3 in DNA: TGCAGCGTGGCCTTGGCTAGCGGGAGAAATGAGCAGTTCTTC. The rearrangement joins TRBV29-1 to TRBJ2-1; 10 nucleotides agree with TRBD2. Germline V lookup: CDR1 SQVTM, CDR2 ANQGSEA. This CDR3 has 14 amino acids. Unmatched junction bases numbered 9, after V lost 6 bases and J lost 7 bases.

This clone was picked up one time. The chain uses TRBV30 and TRBJ2-3; tentatively, D is TRBD1 (6 bases). This CDR3 comprises 12 residues. Trimming took off 5 bases at V and 5 bases at J, with 11 bases between the two ends. Germline V gives CDR1 GTSNPN, CDR2 SVGIG (reference sequence). CDR3 nucleotide sequence: TGTGCCTGGGATACAGGGTTAGATACGCAGTATTTT. As protein: CAWDTGLDTQYF.

The V call is TRBV5-4, the J call TRBJ2-7, with D perhaps matching TRBD2 (5 bases). The CDR3 runs to 14 residues. Per the germline V gene, CDR1 is SGHNT and CDR2 is YYREEE (reference sequence). The germline V and J ends were trimmed by 4 bases and 1 base, with 12 bases remaining between them. The chain's CDR3 is CASSPADGSYEQYF. The DNA of the CDR3 is TGTGCCAGCAGCCCAGCGGACGGATCCTACGAGCAGTACTTC.

This clone was observed a few times. Sequence at one end of the junction differs from germline and may be a read error. The rearrangement links TRBV12-3 or TRBV12-4 to TRBJ1-5; 7 bases are a match to TRBD1. The CDR3 is 13 amino acids. CDR3 nucleotide sequence: TGTGCCAGCAGCAACAACGCCGGGACAGTGGTGAGTTTT. It is translated as CASSNNAGTVVSF.